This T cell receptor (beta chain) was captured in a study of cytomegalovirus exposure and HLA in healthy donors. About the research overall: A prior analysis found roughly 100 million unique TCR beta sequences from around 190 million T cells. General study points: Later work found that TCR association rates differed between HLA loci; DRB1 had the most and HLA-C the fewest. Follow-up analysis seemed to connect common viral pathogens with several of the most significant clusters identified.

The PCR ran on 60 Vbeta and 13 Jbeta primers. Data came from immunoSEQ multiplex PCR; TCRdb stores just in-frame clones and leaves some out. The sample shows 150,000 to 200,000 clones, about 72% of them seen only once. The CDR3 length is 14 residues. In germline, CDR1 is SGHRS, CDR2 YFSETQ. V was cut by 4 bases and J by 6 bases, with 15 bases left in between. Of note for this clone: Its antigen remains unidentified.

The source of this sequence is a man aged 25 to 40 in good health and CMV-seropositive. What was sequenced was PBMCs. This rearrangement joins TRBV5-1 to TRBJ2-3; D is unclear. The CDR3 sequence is CASSDNIRADTQYF. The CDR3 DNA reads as TGCGCCAGCAGCGACAATATTCGTGCTGATACGCAGTATTTT.